Here is one TCR beta chain with its context. The antigen remains undetermined. Data came from immunoSEQ multiplex PCR; TCRdb stores just in-frame clones and leaves some out. The sample contains about 190,000 clones, 85% to 95% of which appear only once. The CDR3 has 15 residues. V lost 5 bases and J lost 5; bases outside the gene matches: 6. Germline CDR1 reads SGHTA; CDR2 reads FQGTGA. This entry belongs to a study of T cell responses to AZD1222 COVID-19 vaccine. Study-wide results and limits: Reportedly, close to half of spike-specific TCRs are directed against unmutated variant regions. The breadth and depth of Spike-specific TCRs increased once two AZD1222 doses had been given. In all cases, repertoires were sampled only after the peak T cell response.

The sequence came from an adult who received the MenACWY meningococcal vaccine as a control. The chain combines TRBV7-3 with TRBJ2-5; 12 nucleotides line up with TRBD2. Sequenced here: peripheral blood, sampled 28 days after the second dose of the MenACWY control vaccine. The CDR3 here is CASSRGTSGWETQYF. In DNA, the CDR3 is TGTGCCAGCAGCAGAGGGACTAGCGGGTGGGAGACCCAGTACTTC.